This TCR beta chain was captured in a study of radiotherapy plus CTLA-4 blockade in lung cancer. Across the study: Disease control was seen in 31% of patients, objective responses in roughly 17%. General study results and limits: Expansion of tumor-derived TCR clones was observed in blood after radiotherapy plus ipilimumab.

Comment on this clone: Its antigen remains unidentified. The germline gene is not matched at one end of the junction; a read error may be the cause. Other DNA sequences in this specimen translate into the identical CDR3.

The CDR3 covers 16 residues. CDR1 is SGHRS and CDR2 is YFSETQ in the germline V gene. The assay was immunoSEQ multiplex PCR, and TCRdb's table has in-frame clones only and misses some. The data hold 100,000 to 150,000 clones, with 80% to 90% observed a single time. The gene calls are TRBV5-1 and TRBJ2-7; 14 positions match TRBD2. The specimen comprised peripheral blood, sampled from a patient treated with radiotherapy plus ipilimumab. This clonotype was obtained from a human donor with non-small cell lung cancer that progressed on radiotherapy plus ipilimumab. Written as DNA, the CDR3 is TGCGCCAGCAGCCAGGGACTAGCGGGAGTTACTCACGAGCAGTACTTT. As protein: CASSQGLAGVTHEQYF.